This TCR beta chain emerged from a study of cytomegalovirus exposure and HLA in healthy donors. Study results and caveats: Cytomegalovirus association was listed for 150 or so TCR beta chains. It was reported in a later analysis that an Asian-associated ancestry cluster showed fewer N-insertions than the roughly 660-donor mean. Most TCR sequences proved rare, with some public TCRs found in many donors.

Primers for the PCR totalled 60 Vbeta and 13 Jbeta. This table comes from immunoSEQ multiplex PCR, and its TCRdb copy is limited to in-frame clones, with some not included. The table has 40,000 or so clones, around 73% seen once; the top ten hold around 3.3%. Those who donated were healthy bone marrow donors. Note on this clone: Its antigen is not known.

Specimen: PBMCs. This receptor was obtained from a woman aged 30 to 39 in good health and CMV-seronegative.

CDR3 amino acids: CASRTGNSPLHF. The CDR3 nucleotides read TGTGCCTCTCGGACGGGGAATTCACCCCTCCACTTT. The genes are TRBV30 and TRBJ1-6; no clear D. The CDR3 extends over 12 amino acids. Per germline, CDR1 GTSNPN and CDR2 SVGIG (reference sequence). Deletions cut 7 bases from V and 7 bases from J, with 11 bases between.